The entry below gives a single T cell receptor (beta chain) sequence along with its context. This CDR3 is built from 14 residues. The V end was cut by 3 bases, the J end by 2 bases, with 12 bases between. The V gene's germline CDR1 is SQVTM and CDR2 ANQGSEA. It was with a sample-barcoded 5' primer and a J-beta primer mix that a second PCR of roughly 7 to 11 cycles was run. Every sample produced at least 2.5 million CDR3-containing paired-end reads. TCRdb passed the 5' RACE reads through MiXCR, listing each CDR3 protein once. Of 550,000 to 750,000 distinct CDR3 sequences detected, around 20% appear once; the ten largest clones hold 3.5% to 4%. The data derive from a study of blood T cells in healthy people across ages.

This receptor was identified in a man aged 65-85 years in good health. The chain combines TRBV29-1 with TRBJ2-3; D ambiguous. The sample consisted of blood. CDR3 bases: TGCAGCGTTGAGTCTGGGGATACCACAGATACGCAGTATTTT. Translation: CSVESGDTTDTQYF.